This T cell receptor beta chain was retrieved from a study of CD8+ T cells in alopecia areata. Regarding treatment: oral pan-JAK inhibitor, 5-10 mg twice daily. CDR1 and CDR2 (germline): SNHLY, FYNNEI. The germline V and J ends were trimmed by 7 bases and 0 bases, with 14 bases remaining between them. The CDR3 is made up of 15 amino acids. cDNA prepared by RNA extraction and subsequent reverse transcription served as the template for sequencing. Using immunoSEQ multiplex PCR, the repertoire was profiled, and TCRdb retains in-frame clones only, with some absent. This table has 150,000 to 200,000 clones, about three fifths appearing once.

The sequence was collected from a human donor with alopecia areata. The input for sequencing was CD4+ T cells sorted from blood, taken around week 49, from a patient treated with tofacitinib. The chain joins TRBV2 to TRBJ2-3; TRBD1 is a possible D gene (6 bases). The CDR3 reads CASKMDRSSTDTQYF. As DNA, the CDR3 is TGTGCCAGCAAGATGGACAGATCTAGCACAGATACGCAGTATTTT. Full variable domain (remainder filled in from reference TRBV2 and TRBJ2-3): EPEVTQTPSHQVTQMGQEVILRCVPISNHLYFYWYRQILGQKVEFLVSFYNNEISEKSEIFDDQFSVERPDGSNFTLKIRSTKLEDSAMYFCASKMDRSSTDTQYFGPGTRLTVL.